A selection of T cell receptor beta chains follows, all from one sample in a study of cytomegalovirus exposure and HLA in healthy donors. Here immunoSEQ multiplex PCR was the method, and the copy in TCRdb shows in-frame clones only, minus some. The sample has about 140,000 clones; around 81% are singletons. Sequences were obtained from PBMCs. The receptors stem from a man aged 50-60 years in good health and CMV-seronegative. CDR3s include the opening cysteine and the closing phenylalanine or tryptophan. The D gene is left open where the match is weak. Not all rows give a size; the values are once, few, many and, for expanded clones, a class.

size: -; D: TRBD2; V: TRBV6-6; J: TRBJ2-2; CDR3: CASSPPAGGDTGELFF; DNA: TGTGCCAGCAGTCCCCCAGCGGGGGGTGACACCGGGGAGCTGTTTTTT
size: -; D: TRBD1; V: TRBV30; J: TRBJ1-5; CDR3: CAWSGQGNQPQHF; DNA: TGTGCCTGGAGTGGACAGGGGAATCAGCCCCAGCATTTT
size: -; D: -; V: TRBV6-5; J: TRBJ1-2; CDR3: CASSYAQGPYGYTF; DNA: TGTGCCAGCAGTTACGCCCAGGGTCCCTATGGCTACACCTTC
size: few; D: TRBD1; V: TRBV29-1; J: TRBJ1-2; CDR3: CSTRVTGQGAYYGYTF; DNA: TGCAGCACGAGGGTTACCGGACAGGGGGCGTACTATGGCTACACCTTC
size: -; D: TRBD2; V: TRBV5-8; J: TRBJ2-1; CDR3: CASSLASGRGYEQFF; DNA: TGTGCCAGCAGCTTAGCTAGCGGGAGAGGGTATGAGCAGTTCTTC
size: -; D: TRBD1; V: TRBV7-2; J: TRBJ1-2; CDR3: CASSLGGLQGAEGYTF; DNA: TGTGCCAGCAGTCTAGGGGGCTTACAGGGGGCGGAAGGCTACACCTTC
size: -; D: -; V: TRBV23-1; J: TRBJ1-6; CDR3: CASSPDIRSYNSPLHF; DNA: TGCGCCAGCAGTCCAGACATTCGCTCCTATAATTCACCCCTCCACTTT
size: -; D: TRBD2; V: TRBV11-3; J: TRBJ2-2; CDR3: CASSPRLAGAPNTGELFF; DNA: TGTGCCAGCAGCCCCAGACTAGCGGGGGCCCCGAACACCGGGGAGCTGTTTTTT
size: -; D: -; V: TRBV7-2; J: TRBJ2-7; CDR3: CASSLAVTANYEQYF; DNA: TGTGCCAGCAGCTTAGCGGTAACTGCAAACTACGAGCAGTACTTC
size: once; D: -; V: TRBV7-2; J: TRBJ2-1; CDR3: CASSFTYYNEQFF; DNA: TGTGCCAGCAGCTTTACCTACTACAATGAGCAGTTCTTC